This T cell receptor (beta chain) was recorded in a study of blood T cell repertoires in COVID-19. Germline V gives CDR1 SGHRS, CDR2 YFSETQ. This CDR3 contains 16 residues. V shed 4 bases, J shed 5 bases, and the junction held 6 bases outside the gene matches. Libraries were prepared by immunoSEQ multiplex PCR; TCRdb keeps only in-frame clonotypes and omits some of them. The sample carries approximately 130,000 clones, around 86% recorded once. The receptor comes from a man between 25 and 39 years old who had recovered from COVID-19. The chain carries TRBV5-1 and TRBJ2-7; 16 nucleotides agree with TRBD2. Material for sequencing was PBMCs or T cells enriched from blood (not recorded which). CDR3 sequence: CASSAGTSGRADEQYF. In DNA form, the CDR3 reads TGCGCCAGCAGCGCCGGGACTAGCGGGAGGGCCGACGAGCAGTACTTC.